Each of the 26 T cell receptor beta chains below was sequenced from the same sample in a study of T-cell memory formation after mild COVID-19. Using its own MiXCR run on the 5' RACE reads, TCRdb lists one record per CDR3 protein. The table shows roughly 450,000 distinct CDR3 sequences, with approximately 18% occurring only once. The sequencing input was PBMCs or a T cell subset sorted from them (not recorded which). Receptors originate from an adult woman who had mild COVID-19 (a few samples of this study predate the infection). Cell type and time point are not known.

The V gene is TRBV5-6, the J gene TRBJ2-2; 9 nucleotides agree with TRBD1. Trimming removed 3 bases from V and 1 base from J; junction bases left unmatched: 1. The germline V gene has CDR1 SGHDT and CDR2 YYEEEE. The CDR3 has 15 residues. CDR3 sequence reads: CASSWGQGNTGELFF. CDR3 DNA sequence: TGTGCCAGCAGCTGGGGACAGGGGAACACCGGGGAGCTGTTTTTT.

This clonotype was found a few times. The chain joins TRBV12-3 or TRBV12-4 to TRBJ2-3; no definite D call. The CDR3 has 13 residues. V was cut by 3 bases and J by 6 bases, with 10 bases left in between. Written as DNA, the CDR3 is TGTGCCAGCAGTTTCAGGTGGGCGGATACGCAGTATTTT. Protein sequence: CASSFRWADTQYF.

The genes are TRBV6-5 and TRBJ2-2; 9 nucleotides match TRBD1. The CDR3 runs 16 residues. Germline values: CDR1 MNHEY, CDR2 SVGAGI. After removal of 7 bases from V and 4 bases from J, the junction contained 10 bases not matched to a gene. CDR3 amino acids: CASMPPGQGSTGELFF. The CDR3 DNA reads as TGTGCCAGCATGCCTCCGGGACAGGGCTCCACCGGGGAGCTGTTTTTT.

The chain joins TRBV5-6 to TRBJ1-6, with unresolved D. The germline V gene has CDR1 SGHDT and CDR2 YYEEEE. The CDR3 loop spans 14 amino acids. V was cut by 1 base and J by 9 bases, with 11 bases left in between. CDR3 protein: CASSLPVYGSPLHF. CDR3 bases: TGTGCCAGCAGCTTGCCAGTCTATGGTTCACCCCTCCACTTT.

This sequence joins TRBV30 and TRBJ2-3, with 11 bases identical to TRBD1. The CDR3 runs to 16 residues. CDR1 and CDR2 from the germline V gene are GTSNPN and SVGIG (reference sequence). The junction had 8 bases not matched to a gene; V was cut back by 3 bases and J by 3 bases. CDR3 amino acids: CAWSPGTGGNTDTQYF. In DNA form, the CDR3 reads TGTGCCTGGAGCCCCGGGACAGGGGGAAATACAGATACGCAGTATTTT.

This clonotype was observed a handful of times. This chain uses TRBV6-1 with TRBJ1-5; D is perhaps TRBD1 (5 bases). The CDR3 is 14 amino acids. The germline V and J ends were trimmed by 4 bases and 6 bases, with 13 bases remaining between them. Per the germline V gene, CDR1 is MNHNS and CDR2 is SASEGT. CDR3 protein: CASSGGDLGQPQHF. In nucleotides, the CDR3 is TGTGCCAGCAGTGGGGGGGACTTGGGTCAGCCCCAGCATTTT.

This clonotype was seen only a few times. The V gene is TRBV6-5, the J gene TRBJ2-7; TRBD1 or TRBD2 may be the D gene (5 bases each). The V gene's germline CDR1 is MNHEY and CDR2 SVGAGI. The CDR3 is made up of 13 amino acids. Trimming stripped 1 base from V and 6 bases from J, with 10 bases between. The CDR3 DNA follows: TGTGCCAGCAGTTACTTCGGTGGGGGCGAGCAGTACTTC. Its translation is CASSYFGGGEQYF.

This clonotype appeared a few times. The rearrangement uses TRBV5-5 and TRBJ2-7; TRBD1 matches at 7 bases. The CDR3 is 15 amino acids. Germline values: CDR1 SGHKS, CDR2 YYEKEE (reference sequence). After removal of 5 bases from V and 4 bases from J, the junction contained 12 bases not matched to a gene. The CDR3 region has the DNA TGTGCCAGCAGTCGAGACCGGGACAGTCCTTACGAGCAGTACTTC. Translated, it gives CASSRDRDSPYEQYF.

This clonotype has more than one count but fewer than ten. V and J are TRBV10-2 and TRBJ2-3; 7 bases align to TRBD2. The trim removed 2 bases at V and 4 bases at J, leaving 6 bases unmatched. Germline assignment: CDR1 WSHSY and CDR2 SAAADI. CDR3 length: 15 amino acids. CDR3 sequence: CASSEGLVRADTQYF. The CDR3 nucleotides read TGCGCCAGCAGTGAGGGACTAGTTCGGGCAGATACGCAGTATTTT.

V and J are TRBV4-1 and TRBJ2-1; no definite D call. The CDR3 is 14 residues long. CDR1 and CDR2 from the germline V gene are MGHRA and YSYEKL. The germline V and J ends were trimmed by 1 base and 10 bases, with 14 bases remaining between them. The CDR3 DNA follows: TGCGCCAGCAGCCAAGTTGGTGTTATCAGCGAGCAGTTCTTC. Translating it yields CASSQVGVISEQFF.

In its sample, this clonotype was seen many times. This chain joins TRBV5-1 and TRBJ1-6; D is perhaps TRBD1 (6 bases). Germline V gives CDR1 SGHRS, CDR2 YFSETQ. The length of the CDR3 is 15 residues. With 4 bases removed from V and 13 bases from J, the gap between germline ends came to 21 bases. CDR3 in DNA: TGCGCCAGCAGCGCACAGGGCGCCTCCTCGGGGCCCCTCCACTTT. This gives the protein CASSAQGASSGPLHF.

This chain connects TRBV25-1 to TRBJ2-7, with 9 bases aligning to TRBD1. The trim removed 6 bases at V and 2 bases at J, leaving 5 bases unmatched. Germline-derived CDR1 and CDR2 are MGHDK and SYGVNS. This CDR3 is 14 amino acids long. The CDR3 bases are TGTGCCAGCAGGGGACAGGGAGGGACCTACGAGCAGTACTTC. As protein: CASRGQGGTYEQYF.

Only a few counts were recorded for this clonotype. The chain joins TRBV4-1 to TRBJ1-1; D gene ambiguous. The V end was cut by 4 bases, the J end by 1 base, with 13 bases between. Looked up from germline, CDR1 is MGHRA and CDR2 is YSYEKL. This CDR3 region has 15 residues. The CDR3 bases are TGCGCCAGCAGCCCTGGGTTAGCCGCGAACACTGAAGCTTTCTTT. Its protein is CASSPGLAANTEAFF.

In its sample, this clonotype was seen a few times. The chain has TRBV12-3 or TRBV12-4 and TRBJ2-2, with no clear D. The CDR3 spans 15 residues. V was cut by 4 bases and J by 5 bases, with 14 bases left in between. In DNA, the CDR3 is TGTGCCAGCAGTTCATACGAGGTGGGAACCGGGGAGCTGTTTTTT. Protein product: CASSSYEVGTGELFF.

The V and J genes are TRBV5-1 and TRBJ1-1, with 8 nucleotides matching TRBD1. CDR3 length: 13 amino acids. V lost 6 bases to trimming and J lost 3 bases; unmatched junction nucleotides: 4. Germline assignment: CDR1 SGHRS and CDR2 YFSETQ. CDR3: CASMETGDTEAFF. The DNA for the CDR3 is TGCGCCAGCATGGAGACAGGGGACACTGAAGCTTTCTTT. Full variable domain (remainder filled in from reference TRBV5-1 and TRBJ1-1): KAGVTQTPRYLIKTRGQQVTLSCSPISGHRSVSWYQQTPGQGLQFLFEYFSETQRNKGNFPGRFSGRQFSNSRSEMNVSTLELGDSALYLCASMETGDTEAFFGQGTRLTVV.

The genes are TRBV29-1 and TRBJ2-2; TRBD1 matches 7 bases. Germline CDR1 SQVTM, CDR2 ANQGSEA. After removal of 6 bases from V and 2 bases from J, the junction contained 6 bases not matched to a gene. The CDR3 contains 14 residues. The CDR3 region is CSVAGTENTGELFF. DNA for the CDR3: TGCAGCGTCGCCGGGACAGAAAACACCGGGGAGCTGTTTTTT.

The chain has TRBV19 and TRBJ2-2, with D perhaps matching TRBD1 (6 bases). Trimming removed 4 bases at V and 7 bases at J, with 16 bases between. This CDR3 spans 15 amino acids. Germline-derived CDR1 and CDR2 are LNHDA and SQIVND (reference sequence). The CDR3 spells CASSTGDKLNGELFF. DNA for the CDR3: TGTGCCAGTAGTACCGGGGACAAGTTGAACGGGGAGCTGTTTTTT. Using reference TRBV19 and TRBJ2-2 for the parts outside the CDR3, the full variable domain is DGGITQSPKYLFRKEGQNVTLSCEQNLNHDAMYWYRQDPGQGLRLIYYSQIVNDFQKGDIAEGYSVSREKKESFPLTVTSAQKNPTAFYLCASSTGDKLNGELFFGEGSRLTVL.

The chain employs TRBV27 and TRBJ1-6, with 8 bases fitting TRBD1. Trimming at V came to 3 bases and at J to 3 bases, leaving 7 bases not matched to a gene. Germline V CDR1 and CDR2: MNHEY, SMNVEV (reference sequence). The CDR3 has 17 amino acids. Here the CDR3 reads CASSFTTGALYNSPLHF. DNA for the CDR3: TGTGCCAGCAGTTTTACGACAGGGGCCCTCTATAATTCACCCCTCCACTTT.

The chain joins TRBV6-2 or TRBV6-3 to TRBJ2-1, with D maybe TRBD2 (6 bases). The germline V gene has CDR1 MNHEY and CDR2 SVGEGT. Trimming cost V 3 bases and J 6 bases, with 18 bases left between them. The CDR3 spans 16 residues. CDR3 residues: CASSYSTGSRLNEQFF. The CDR3 DNA follows: TGTGCCAGCAGTTATTCGACCGGGAGCCGACTCAATGAGCAGTTCTTC.

This chain joins TRBV12-3 or TRBV12-4 and TRBJ1-1; D is unresolved. This CDR3 is 14 amino acids long. V lost 5 bases and J lost 0, with 10 bases in between. The DNA of the CDR3 is TGTGCCAGCAGTACCCCCGTCCTGAACACTGAAGCTTTCTTT. It translates to CASSTPVLNTEAFF.

The sample holds a few counts of this clonotype. The chain uses TRBV4-1 and TRBJ1-5; D is possibly TRBD1 (6 bases). The CDR3 spans 15 residues. In germline, CDR1 is MGHRA, CDR2 YSYEKL. V lost 4 bases and J lost 4, with 14 bases in between. This CDR3 reads CASSLGQGWNQPQHF. The CDR3 DNA reads TGCGCCAGCAGCCTGGGACAAGGATGGAATCAGCCCCAGCATTTT.

This chain joins TRBV7-9 and TRBJ2-3, with 7 bases fitting TRBD2. Germline loops: CDR1 SEHNR, CDR2 FQNEAQ (reference sequence). V lost 2 bases to trimming and J lost 3 bases; unmatched junction nucleotides: 14. This CDR3 has 18 amino acids. CDR3 sequence: CASSLSGTTRGGTDTQYF. The CDR3, as DNA: TGTGCCAGCAGCTTATCGGGGACTACCCGGGGAGGTACAGATACGCAGTATTTT.

This clonotype has a handful of counts. V and J are TRBV10-3 and TRBJ2-1, with D unclear. The germline V gene has CDR1 ENHRY and CDR2 SYGVKD. The CDR3 has 14 amino acids. Trimming left V 11 bases short and J 0 bases short, with 14 bases between. The CDR3 is CAVTSESSYNEQFF. DNA for the CDR3: TGTGCCGTGACGTCGGAAAGCTCCTACAATGAGCAGTTCTTC.

This clonotype was found many times. The chain has TRBV18 and TRBJ1-4; D not certain. The CDR3 consists of 15 residues. Germline V gene lookup returns CDR1 KGHSH and CDR2 LQKENI. Trimming cost V 1 base and J 6 bases, with 12 bases left between them. The CDR3: CASSPRAGYYEKLFF. CDR3 sequence (DNA): TGTGCCAGCTCACCACGGGCGGGATATTATGAAAAACTGTTTTTT.

The chain combines TRBV20-1 with TRBJ1-2; D is ambiguous. The CDR3 length is 14 residues. The V end was cut by 5 bases, the J end by 3 bases, with 16 bases between. CDR1 is DFQATT, CDR2 SNEGSKA, per germline (reference sequence). Here the CDR3 reads CSARDRGGDYGYTF. In DNA form, the CDR3 reads TGCAGTGCTCGTGATCGGGGAGGAGACTATGGCTACACCTTC.

There are a few counts of this clonotype. The CDR3 DNA reads TGTGCTAGTGGTTTGGGGGGGACGCAGTATTTT. This codes for CASGLGGTQYF. The V call is TRBV12-5, the J call TRBJ2-3; either TRBD1 or TRBD2 may supply D (5 bases each). This CDR3 contains 11 residues. V lost 1 base and J 9 bases, leaving 5 bases between the germline ends. Germline lookup yields CDR1 LGHNT and CDR2 FRNRAP.